A single sample is the source of the 15 T cell receptor beta chains below, sequenced in a study of blood T cells in healthy people across ages. With a J-beta primer mix and a sample-barcoded 5' primer, a second PCR ran about 7 to 12 cycles. TCRdb processed the 5' RACE reads anew with MiXCR; each CDR3 protein has one entry. The profile shows around 970,000 distinct CDR3 sequences, approximately 50% of them singletons. Sequenced material: blood. The receptors shown here come from an older woman in good health.

The genes are TRBV12-3 or TRBV12-4 and TRBJ2-3; the match to TRBD2 covers 7 bases. V dropped 0 bases and J dropped 6; count of bases not matched to a gene: 9. CDR3 length equals 16 residues. The CDR3: CASSLALMGGPDTQYF. The CDR3 nucleotides are TGTGCCAGCAGTTTAGCGCTGATGGGAGGGCCGGATACGCAGTATTTT.

The chain carries TRBV27 and TRBJ2-5; 14 positions match TRBD2. In germline, CDR1 is MNHEY, CDR2 SMNVEV (reference sequence). The V and J ends lost 6 bases and 4 bases, in that order; junction bases with no gene match: 7. This CDR3 is 16 amino acids long. The chain's CDR3 is CASRPGTSGSGETQYF. CDR3 bases: TGTGCCAGCAGACCCGGGACTAGCGGGAGCGGAGAGACCCAGTACTTC.

Many counts were recorded for this clonotype. The V gene is TRBV29-1, the J gene TRBJ2-3; TRBD1 matches 8 bases. This CDR3 region has 16 residues. Unmatched junction bases numbered 18, after V lost 7 bases and J lost 6 bases. Germline CDR1 is SQVTM and CDR2 is ANQGSEA. CDR3 bases: TGCAGCGCCTCTCTCCAGACAGGGGATTTTTCCGATACGCAGTATTTT. This translates into CSASLQTGDFSDTQYF.

This clonotype was recorded a few times. The chain has TRBV2 and TRBJ2-7; 9 bases match TRBD2. Germline V gene data show CDR1 as SNHLY and CDR2 as FYNNEI. There are 14 residues in the CDR3. Trimming removed 4 bases from V and 3 bases from J; junction bases left unmatched: 4. CDR3 DNA sequence: TGTGCCAGCAGTGCGGGACTAGCTTTCTACGAGCAGTACTTC. It encodes CASSAGLAFYEQYF.

V is TRBV29-1 and J is TRBJ2-1; D unclear. Trimming stripped 6 bases from V and 5 bases from J, with 17 bases between. CDR1 and CDR2 from the germline V gene are SQVTM and ANQGSEA. This CDR3 has 14 residues. CDR3 protein: CSVSGVLPNNEQFF. The CDR3 DNA is TGCAGCGTATCAGGAGTCCTTCCGAACAATGAGCAGTTCTTC.

This clonotype was seen only once. The rearrangement uses TRBV5-1 and TRBJ2-1, with D maybe TRBD2 (7 bases). CDR3 length: 16 residues. Trimming removed 3 bases at V and 6 bases at J, with 19 bases between. Per the germline V gene, CDR1 is SGHRS and CDR2 is YFSETQ. The CDR3 loop is CASSWGGVEGGNEQFF. DNA of the CDR3: TGCGCCAGCAGCTGGGGGGGTGTAGAAGGGGGCAATGAGCAGTTCTTC.

This rearrangement joins TRBV18 to TRBJ2-7, with 9 bases that match TRBD1. Germline V CDR1 and CDR2: KGHSH, LQKENI. The CDR3 has 16 amino acids. Trimming cost V 3 bases and J 2 bases; bases outside gene matches: 8. The CDR3 protein is CASSPTGGILTYEQYF. The DNA for the CDR3 is TGTGCCAGCTCACCGACAGGGGGTATATTAACCTACGAGCAGTACTTC.

This clonotype was seen once. The V call is TRBV5-1, the J call TRBJ2-1, with TRBD2 matching over 10 bases. With 3 bases clipped from V and 6 bases from J, the junction kept 9 bases outside the gene matches. The CDR3 contains 16 residues. CDR1 is SGHRS and CDR2 is YFSETQ in the germline V gene. The CDR3 protein is CASSSLGSSGSNEQFF. CDR3 nucleotides: TGCGCCAGCAGCTCCCTCGGGTCTAGCGGGAGCAATGAGCAGTTCTTC.

The chain is built from TRBV6-2 or TRBV6-3 and TRBJ2-5; D call uncertain. This CDR3 is built from 10 residues. Germline loops: CDR1 MNHEY, CDR2 SVGEGT. Deletions cut 6 bases from V and 9 bases from J, with 8 bases between. The DNA of the CDR3 is TGTGCCAGCAGCCGTGGGGCCCAGTACTTC. Amino acid sequence: CASSRGAQYF.

In DNA, the CDR3 is TGTGCTAGTGGTGCGGGACTAGCGGGGCCCTACGAGCAGTACTTC. Residues: CASGAGLAGPYEQYF. This rearrangement joins TRBV12-5 to TRBJ2-7; 13 nucleotides align to TRBD2. The CDR3 sequence is 15 residues long. Germline assignment: CDR1 LGHNT and CDR2 FRNRAP. The J segment lost 2 bases and the V segment lost 5 bases, leaving 3 bases of the junction unmatched.

V usage is TRBV4-1 and J usage is TRBJ1-6; D is ambiguous. Germline CDR1 reads MGHRA; CDR2 reads YSYEKL. V gave up 1 base and J gave up 9 bases, with 13 bases separating them. The CDR3 is made up of 15 amino acids. Here the CDR3 reads CASSQVGSSSSPLHF. The CDR3 region has the DNA TGCGCCAGCAGCCAAGTCGGGAGTTCAAGTTCACCCCTCCACTTT.

V gene TRBV4-3 combines with J gene TRBJ2-3, with D tentatively TRBD1 or TRBD2 (5 bases each). This CDR3 has 16 residues. Germline V gene data show CDR1 as LGHNA and CDR2 as YSLEER. Trimming took off 0 bases at V and 5 bases at J, with 15 bases between the two ends. CDR3 sequence reads: CASSQDGPLRGDTQYF. In DNA, the CDR3 is TGCGCCAGCAGCCAAGATGGCCCCCTGAGGGGAGATACGCAGTATTTT.

The rearrangement joins TRBV12-3 or TRBV12-4 to TRBJ1-2; 7 nucleotides line up with TRBD1. The CDR3 is 12 amino acids. V lost 6 bases and J lost 3; bases outside the gene matches: 1. This chain's CDR3 is CASRGTDYGYTF. Written as DNA, the CDR3 is TGTGCCAGCAGGGGGACAGACTATGGCTACACCTTC.

The J gene is TRBJ2-7, the V gene TRBV6-6, with a possible D match to TRBD1 (6 bases). The CDR3 sequence is 13 residues long. Germline CDR1 reads MNHNY; CDR2 reads SVGAGI (reference sequence). The ends were cut back, 2 bases at V and 10 bases at J, with 15 bases in the middle. The CDR3: CASSYKGELAQYF. CDR3 in DNA: TGTGCCAGCAGTTACAAGGGGGAGTTGGCCCAGTACTTC.

Regarding this clonotype: The junction and the germline gene differ at one end; a read error may be behind it. The rearrangement uses TRBV27 and TRBJ1-6; D is uncertain. The CDR3 has 15 residues. Germline V gene data show CDR1 as MNHEY and CDR2 as SMNVEV (reference sequence). The CDR3 loop is CASVTYSSYNSPLYF. CDR3 DNA: TGTGCCAGCGTTACTTACAGCTCCTATAATTCACCCCTCTACTTT.